Each of the 11 T cell receptor beta chains below was sequenced from the same sample in a study of blood T cell repertoires in COVID-19. TCRdb keeps only in-frame clones here, not all; method: immunoSEQ multiplex PCR. The top ten hold more than 8.5% of the sample, which has about 320,000 clones, roughly 90% seen once. Material for sequencing was PBMCs or T cells enriched from blood (not recorded which). These receptors originate from a young woman who had recovered from COVID-19.

The chain recombines TRBV6-2 or TRBV6-3 with TRBJ1-1, with TRBD1 identical over 9 bases. Per germline, CDR1 MNHEY and CDR2 SVGEGT. Trimming at V came to 2 bases and at J to 0 bases, leaving 4 bases not matched to a gene. This CDR3 contains 16 residues. The CDR3 here is CASSYPTGGVNTEAFF. CDR3 DNA sequence: TGTGCCAGCAGTTACCCGACAGGGGGGGTGAACACTGAAGCTTTCTTT.

DNA for the CDR3: TGTGCCAGCAGCTCGGGACAGTCCTACGAGCAGTACTTC. Residues: CASSSGQSYEQYF. V usage is TRBV7-9 and J usage is TRBJ2-7, with 7 bases identical to TRBD1. Germline V gives CDR1 SEHNR, CDR2 FQNEAQ (reference sequence). Unmatched junction bases numbered 1, after V lost 4 bases and J lost 1 base. CDR3 size: 13 residues.

The V call is TRBV5-1, the J call TRBJ1-2; TRBD1 agrees at 7 bases. The CDR3 totals 12 residues. Germline lookup yields CDR1 SGHRS and CDR2 YFSETQ. J gave up 8 bases and V 7 bases, and 8 bases lay outside the gene matches. This CDR3 is CASRQGIKGYTF. As DNA, the CDR3 is TGCGCCAGCCGACAGGGAATCAAAGGCTACACCTTC.

The chain combines TRBV19 with TRBJ2-1; a possible D gene is TRBD2 (6 bases). CDR3 length: 18 amino acids. Per the germline V gene, CDR1 is LNHDA and CDR2 is SQIVND (reference sequence). V lost 0 bases and J lost 1, with 16 bases in between. The CDR3 DNA follows: TGTGCCAGTAGTATAGATCTCCCTAGAGGGAGGTCCTACAATGAGCAGTTCTTC. Encoded protein: CASSIDLPRGRSYNEQFF.

The CDR3 nucleotides are TGTGCCAGCAGCTTGGGGGGACAGGGCGGCGAAAAACTGTTTTTT. It yields the protein CASSLGGQGGEKLFF. The chain combines TRBV5-8 with TRBJ1-4; 9 bases line up with TRBD1. The ends lost 0 bases at V and 8 bases at J; junction bases unmatched: 5. The CDR3 is 15 residues long. The germline gives CDR1 SGHTS, CDR2 YDEGEE.

This clone was observed a single time. The chain employs TRBV7-3 and TRBJ2-1, with 13 bases lining up with TRBD2. The germline gives CDR1 SGHTA, CDR2 FQGTGA. The CDR3 loop spans 15 amino acids. J lost 9 bases, V lost 3 bases, and 5 bases had no gene match. CDR3 nucleotide sequence: TGTGCCAGCAGCTTCACTAGCGGGAGGGATAGTGAGCAGTTCTTC. Translation: CASSFTSGRDSEQFF. Full variable domain (missing parts from reference TRBV7-3 and TRBJ2-1): GAGVSQTPSNKVTEKGKYVELRCDPISGHTALYWYRQSLGQGPEFLIYFQGTGAADDSGLPNDRFFAVRPEGSVSTLKIQRTERGDSAVYLCASSFTSGRDSEQFFGPGTRLTVL.

The V and J genes are TRBV9 and TRBJ2-7; tentative D call: TRBD1 (5 bases). In germline, CDR1 is SGDLS, CDR2 YYNGEE. The CDR3 sequence is 14 residues long. V was clipped by 2 bases and J by 0 bases, with 9 bases between them. CDR3 residues: CASSVHRSSYEQYF. The CDR3 DNA reads as TGTGCCAGCAGCGTCCACAGGAGCTCCTACGAGCAGTACTTC.

The chain couples TRBV13 to TRBJ2-3, with 8 bases fitting TRBD2. Germline V gene sequence: CDR1 PRHDT, CDR2 FYEKMQ (reference sequence). Unmatched junction bases numbered 4, after V lost 5 bases and J lost 6 bases. The CDR3 sequence is 13 residues long. The CDR3 loop is CASSNGGADTQYF. The CDR3 nucleotides read TGTGCCAGCAGCAACGGGGGGGCGGATACGCAGTATTTT.

This sequence joins TRBV18 and TRBJ2-1; 8 bases match TRBD2. CDR3 length equals 14 residues. Trimming at V came to 6 bases and at J to 6 bases, leaving 7 bases not matched to a gene. The germline CDR1 and CDR2 sequences are KGHSH and LQKENI. As DNA, the CDR3 is TGTGCCAGCTCTATGCGGGGGGACCGCAATGAGCAGTTCTTC. Translated, it gives CASSMRGDRNEQFF. Full variable domain (remainder filled in from reference TRBV18 and TRBJ2-1): NAGVMQNPRHLVRRRGQEARLRCSPMKGHSHVYWYRQLPEEGLKFMVYLQKENIIDESGMPKERFSAEFPKEGPSILRIQQVVRGDSAAYFCASSMRGDRNEQFFGPGTRLTVL.

The rearrangement joins TRBV28 to TRBJ2-6, with D possibly TRBD1 on 5 matching bases. V was pared by 2 bases and J by 2 bases, with 10 bases between. The length of the CDR3 is 16 residues. Germline loops: CDR1 MDHEN, CDR2 SYDVKM. CDR3 nucleotide sequence: TGTGCCAGCAGTTTACGTGGGGCGACTGGGGCCAACGTCCTGACTTTC. It translates to CASSLRGATGANVLTF.

This chain uses TRBV19 with TRBJ2-2, with 8 bases that match TRBD1. This CDR3 is built from 14 residues. With 6 bases clipped from V and 3 bases from J, the junction kept 3 bases outside the gene matches. Germline V gene lookup returns CDR1 LNHDA and CDR2 SQIVND (reference sequence). In nucleotides, the CDR3 is TGTGCCAGTAGAGGACAGGGTTACACCGGGGAGCTGTTTTTT. It yields the protein CASRGQGYTGELFF.